This entry lists 22 T cell receptor beta chains sequenced from one sample in a study of regulatory T cells in long-lasting Graves disease. Sequencing libraries for TCR beta were prepared with iRepertoire HTBI primers and Arm-PCR of CDR3 regions. TCRdb redid the calling of the multiplex PCR reads with MiXCR, one entry per CDR3 protein. Of about 660,000 distinct CDR3 sequences detected, 25% to 30% appear once; the ten largest clones hold 35% to 55%. The time point: persistent/refractory GD, antithyroid drugs over 5 years with positive TRAb. After RNA was extracted from PBMCs, the TCR library was made from it. The sequences come from peripheral blood mononuclear cells (PBMCs), collected when the disease was refractory, from a patient treated with antithyroid drugs. The receptors were gathered from a female donor with Graves disease.

The chain joins TRBV3-1 to TRBJ1-1; D is perhaps TRBD1 (5 bases). Germline CDR1 reads LGHDT; CDR2 reads YNNKEL (reference sequence). V gave up 2 bases and J gave up 6 bases, with 13 bases separating them. The CDR3 totals 14 residues. As DNA, the CDR3 is TGTGCCAGCAGCCAACCTGGGGCAGGGCCTGAAGCTTTCTTT. Its protein product is CASSQPGAGPEAFF.

This clonotype was counted only a few times. The chain has TRBV29-1 and TRBJ2-5; D may be TRBD1 (6 bases). CDR3 length equals 13 residues. CDR1 and CDR2 (germline): SQVTM, ANQGSEA. The CDR3 DNA reads TGCACGACTGGGGGCGGAGGTCAAGAGACCCAGTACTTC. Its translation is CTTGGGGQETQYF.

V gene TRBV30 combines with J gene TRBJ1-2; TRBD1 matches at 8 bases. Germline CDR1 reads GTSNPN; CDR2 reads SVGIG (reference sequence). The CDR3 extends over 12 amino acids. J lost 8 bases, V lost 0 bases, and 2 bases had no gene match. CDR3 region: CAWSVTGGGYTF. For the CDR3, the DNA is TGTGCCTGGAGTGTAACAGGGGGAGGCTACACCTTC.

Only a few counts were recorded for this clonotype. The rearrangement uses TRBV7-9 and TRBJ1-1; the D gene is possibly TRBD1 (5 bases). Germline V lookup: CDR1 SEHNR, CDR2 FQNEAQ (reference sequence). The V and J ends lost 1 base and 11 bases respectively, with 11 bases between them. The CDR3 runs to 12 residues. The CDR3 spells CASSLEPGRAFF. CDR3 DNA: TGTGCCAGCAGCTTAGAGCCAGGGAGGGCTTTCTTT.

A single count supports this clonotype. The chain employs TRBV12-3 or TRBV12-4 and TRBJ1-1, with a weak D call TRBD1 (5 bases). This CDR3 region has 13 residues. V was trimmed by 6 bases and J by 7 bases, leaving 15 bases between them. CDR3 region: CASRLSGHSEAFF. CDR3 bases: TGTGCCAGCAGGCTTTCGGGGCACAGTGAAGCTTTCTTT.

This clonotype showed up just a few times. The chain recombines TRBV2 with TRBJ2-7, with 11 bases identical to TRBD2. The V and J ends lost 9 bases and 1 base, in that order; junction bases with no gene match: 2. Germline V CDR1 and CDR2: SNHLY, FYNNEI. There are 13 residues in the CDR3. The CDR3 region is CASSGGGSYEQYF. The CDR3 region has the DNA TGTGCCAGTAGCGGGGGGGGTTCCTACGAGCAGTACTTC. The variable domain in full, completed from reference TRBV2 and TRBJ2-7, reads EPEVTQTPSHQVTQMGQEVILRCVPISNHLYFYWYRQILGQKVEFLVSFYNNEISEKSEIFDDQFSVERPDGSNFTLKIRSTKLEDSAMYFCASSGGGSYEQYFGPGTRLTVT.

V is TRBV30 and J is TRBJ2-7, with 10 bases that match TRBD2. From germline, CDR1 is GTSNPN and CDR2 SVGIG (reference sequence). This CDR3 is built from 14 residues. The junction had 3 bases not matched to a gene; V was cut back by 2 bases and J by 2 bases. CDR3 in amino acids: CAWSWTSGPYEQYF. The CDR3 bases are TGTGCCTGGAGTTGGACTAGCGGACCCTACGAGCAGTACTTC.

The sample holds a few counts of this clonotype. This chain uses TRBV12-3 or TRBV12-4 with TRBJ2-7; 7 bases line up with TRBD2. V shed 2 bases and J 2 bases; nucleotides not matched to a gene: 9. The CDR3 runs 16 residues. The CDR3 nucleotides read TGTGCCAGCAGTTTACGGGCTCTAGCGGTTCCCTACGAGCAGTACTTC. Its protein product is CASSLRALAVPYEQYF.

Notes on this clonotype: Sequence at one end of the junction differs from germline and may be a read error. This sequence joins TRBV6-5 and TRBJ2-5, with no clear D. Germline-derived CDR1 and CDR2 are MNHEY and SVGAGI. The CDR3 runs to 12 residues. CDR3 region: CASSYSSETRYF. CDR3 DNA sequence: TGTGCCAGCAGTTACTCATCGGAGACCCGGTACTTC.

This chain joins TRBV10-2 and TRBJ1-2; TRBD1 matches at 7 bases. V lost 9 bases to trimming and J lost 2 bases; unmatched junction nucleotides: 9. CDR1 and CDR2 from the germline V gene are WSHSY and SAAADI. The CDR3 consists of 14 residues. CDR3: CARPPTGTNYGYTF. The DNA of the CDR3 is TGCGCCAGACCTCCGACAGGGACCAACTATGGCTACACCTTC.

Comment on this clonotype: One end of the junction is discordant with germline, which a read error may explain. J is TRBJ1-2 and V is TRBV13; D is undetermined. Germline CDR1 reads PRHDT; CDR2 reads FYEKMQ (reference sequence). This CDR3 contains 14 residues. CDR3 in amino acids: CASTPQRSNYSYTF. The DNA of the CDR3 is TGTGCCAGCACCCCACAGCGAAGTAACTATAGCTACACCTTC.

This clonotype was seen repeatedly, ten times or more. The chain links TRBV2 to TRBJ1-5; no clear D gene. V was trimmed by 7 bases and J by 4 bases, leaving 11 bases between them. The CDR3 loop spans 13 amino acids. The V gene's germline CDR1 is SNHLY and CDR2 FYNNEI. As DNA, the CDR3 is TGTGCCAGCACCTCACCGGGTAATCAGCCCCAGCATTTT. Protein product: CASTSPGNQPQHF.

The sample holds a few counts of this clonotype. The gene calls are TRBV30 and TRBJ2-5; TRBD2 might be the D (5 bases). Trimming cost V 5 bases and J 3 bases, with 10 bases left between them. The CDR3 covers 12 residues. Looked up from germline, CDR1 is GTSNPN and CDR2 is SVGIG (reference sequence). Here the CDR3 reads CAWRLSEETQYF. The CDR3 nucleotides read TGTGCCTGGCGACTAAGTGAAGAGACCCAGTACTTC. Complete variable domain (other parts from reference TRBV30 and TRBJ2-5): SQTIHQWPATLVQPVGSPLSLECTVEGTSNPNLYWYRQAAGRGLQLLFYSVGIGQISSEVPQNLSASRPQDRQFILSSKKLLLSDSGFYLCAWRLSEETQYFGPGTRLLVL.

This chain uses TRBV2 with TRBJ2-2, with 7 bases matching TRBD1. Unmatched junction bases numbered 8, after V lost 4 bases and J lost 6 bases. The CDR3 consists of 15 residues. Germline-derived CDR1 and CDR2 are SNHLY and FYNNEI. The CDR3 spells CASSGPQGSAGELFF. In DNA form, the CDR3 reads TGTGCCAGCAGTGGACCACAGGGGTCCGCCGGGGAGCTGTTTTTT.

This chain connects TRBV12-3 or TRBV12-4 to TRBJ2-2, with D tentatively TRBD2 (6 bases). The V and J ends lost 1 base and 6 bases respectively, with 15 bases between them. There are 16 residues in the CDR3. CDR3 sequence reads: CASSLGFAGSAGELFF. CDR3 bases: TGTGCCAGCAGTTTAGGTTTTGCGGGGTCGGCCGGGGAGCTGTTTTTT.

V gene TRBV18 combines with J gene TRBJ1-1; D is possibly TRBD1 (6 bases). V gave up 5 bases and J gave up 3 bases, with 19 bases separating them. Germline CDR1 KGHSH, CDR2 LQKENI. CDR3 length equals 16 residues. CDR3 amino acids: CASSYDRMSWDTEAFF. CDR3 nucleotides: TGTGCCAGCTCATATGACAGGATGTCCTGGGACACTGAAGCTTTCTTT.

This clonotype occurred many times. The chain has TRBV11-2 and TRBJ2-1; D may be TRBD1 or TRBD2 (5 bases each). Germline CDR1 SGHAT, CDR2 FQNNGV. CDR3 length equals 15 residues. Trimming pared 4 bases from V and 4 bases from J, leaving 14 bases between. CDR3 in amino acids: CASSWGVGAYNEQFF. DNA for the CDR3: TGTGCCAGCAGCTGGGGAGTAGGGGCATACAATGAGCAGTTCTTC. Using reference TRBV11-2 and TRBJ2-1 for the parts outside the CDR3, the full variable domain is EAGVAQSPRYKIIEKRQSVAFWCNPISGHATLYWYQQILGQGPKLLIQFQNNGVVDDSQLPKDRFSAERLKGVDSTLKIQPAKLEDSAVYLCASSWGVGAYNEQFFGPGTRLTVL.

This clonotype came up a few times. The chain carries TRBV2 and TRBJ1-1; possible D gene TRBD1, 6 bases. Germline CDR1 is SNHLY and CDR2 is FYNNEI. The V and J ends lost 5 bases and 6 bases respectively, with 10 bases between them. The CDR3 consists of 12 residues. CDR3 residues: CASSYDRPEAFF. In nucleotides, the CDR3 is TGTGCCAGCAGTTACGACAGGCCTGAAGCTTTCTTT.

The chain carries TRBV6-2 or TRBV6-3 and TRBJ1-1; 7 bases fit TRBD1. Germline V gene sequence: CDR1 MNHEY, CDR2 SVGEGT. The J segment lost 5 bases and the V segment lost 8 bases, leaving 11 bases of the junction unmatched. The CDR3 length is 14 residues. The CDR3 loop is CASGDDRARTEAFF. The CDR3 DNA follows: TGTGCCAGCGGTGATGACAGGGCGAGGACTGAAGCTTTCTTT.

V and J are TRBV5-1 and TRBJ2-2; TRBD2 matches at 13 bases. Germline trimming cut 3 bases from V and 4 bases from J; bases unmatched to any gene: 6. The CDR3 is 17 residues long. The V gene's germline CDR1 is SGHRS and CDR2 YFSETQ. DNA for the CDR3: TGCGCCAGCAGCTACGGACTAGCGGGAGACTCCACCGGGGAGCTGTTTTTT. Its protein is CASSYGLAGDSTGELFF. Looking up the rest from reference TRBV5-1 and TRBJ2-2 gives the full variable domain: KAGVTQTPRYLIKTRGQQVTLSCSPISGHRSVSWYQQTPGQGLQFLFEYFSETQRNKGNFPGRFSGRQFSNSRSEMNVSTLELGDSALYLCASSYGLAGDSTGELFFGEGSRLTVL.

This clonotype was counted ten times or more. This chain connects TRBV12-3 or TRBV12-4 to TRBJ1-1; D possibly corresponds to TRBD1 (6 bases). V was pared by 9 bases and J by 5 bases, with 25 bases between. The CDR3 contains 16 residues. The chain's CDR3 is CASLMGAIYLGTEAFF. The CDR3 bases are TGTGCCAGTCTAATGGGGGCGATCTACCTTGGGACTGAAGCTTTCTTT.

This clonotype showed up just a few times. The J gene is TRBJ1-5, the V gene TRBV6-1, with D possibly matching TRBD1 (6 bases). The CDR3 loop spans 15 amino acids. The V gene lost 7 bases and the J gene lost 2 bases, with 15 bases spanning the gap. Germline V gene sequence: CDR1 MNHNS, CDR2 SASEGT. The CDR3 DNA sequence: TGTGCCAGCACCGCGGGGGGGGCGGGCAATCAGCCCCAGCATTTT. Translating it yields CASTAGGAGNQPQHF.